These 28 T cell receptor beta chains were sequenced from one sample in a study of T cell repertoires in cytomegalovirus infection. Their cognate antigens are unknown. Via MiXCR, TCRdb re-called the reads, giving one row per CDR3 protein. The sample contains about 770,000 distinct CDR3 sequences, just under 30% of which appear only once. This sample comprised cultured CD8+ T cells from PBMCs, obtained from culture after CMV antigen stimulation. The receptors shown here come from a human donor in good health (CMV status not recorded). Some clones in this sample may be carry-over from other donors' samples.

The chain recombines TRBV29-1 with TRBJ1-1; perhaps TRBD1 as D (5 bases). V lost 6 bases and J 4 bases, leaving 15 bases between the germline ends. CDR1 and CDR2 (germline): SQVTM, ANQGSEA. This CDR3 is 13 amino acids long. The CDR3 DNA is TGCAGCGTCTTCGGGGGTTTGGGCACTGAAGCTTTCTTT. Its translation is CSVFGGLGTEAFF.

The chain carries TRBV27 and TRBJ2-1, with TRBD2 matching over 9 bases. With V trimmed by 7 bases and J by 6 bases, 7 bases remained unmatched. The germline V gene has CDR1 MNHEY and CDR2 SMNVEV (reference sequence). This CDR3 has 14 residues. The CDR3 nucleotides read TGTGCCAGCAACGGCGGGGGGGCGGGCAATGAGCAGTTCTTC. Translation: CASNGGGAGNEQFF.

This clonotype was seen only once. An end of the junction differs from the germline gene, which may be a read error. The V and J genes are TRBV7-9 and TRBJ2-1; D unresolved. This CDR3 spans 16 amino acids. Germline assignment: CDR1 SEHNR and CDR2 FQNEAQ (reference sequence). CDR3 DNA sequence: TGTGCCAGCAGCTTAGAGTTTGCGGCCTCCTACAATGGGCAGTTCTTC. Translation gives CASSLEFAASYNGQFF. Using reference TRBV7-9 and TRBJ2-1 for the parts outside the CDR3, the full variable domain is DTGVSQNPRHKITKRGQNVTFRCDPISEHNRLYWYRQTLGQGPEFLTYFQNEAQLEKSRLLSDRFSAERPKGSFSTLEIQRTEQGDSAMYLCASSLEFAASYNGQFFGPGTRLTVL.

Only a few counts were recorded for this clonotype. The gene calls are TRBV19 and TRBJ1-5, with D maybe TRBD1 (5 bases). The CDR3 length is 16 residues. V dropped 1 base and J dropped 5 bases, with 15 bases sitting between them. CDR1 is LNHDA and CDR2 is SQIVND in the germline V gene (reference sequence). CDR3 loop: CASSIAFDSGHQPQHF. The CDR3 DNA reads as TGTGCCAGTAGTATAGCCTTTGACAGCGGACATCAGCCCCAGCATTTT.

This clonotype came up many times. CDR3 in DNA: TGCGCCAGCAGCCCGGAATCTCTAGCCAAAAACATTCAGTACTTC. Protein sequence: CASSPESLAKNIQYF. The J gene is TRBJ2-4, the V gene TRBV4-1; D not resolved. The V gene's germline CDR1 is MGHRA and CDR2 YSYEKL. The CDR3 is made up of 15 amino acids. V was shortened by 4 bases and J by 0 bases, with 10 bases between the two germline ends.

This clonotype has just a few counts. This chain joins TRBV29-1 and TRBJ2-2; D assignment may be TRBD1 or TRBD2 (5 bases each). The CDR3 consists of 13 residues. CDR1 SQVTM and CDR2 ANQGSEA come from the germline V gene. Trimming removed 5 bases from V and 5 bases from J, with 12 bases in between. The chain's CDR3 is CSVWDGTTGELFF. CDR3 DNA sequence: TGCAGCGTTTGGGACGGAACAACCGGGGAGCTGTTTTTT.

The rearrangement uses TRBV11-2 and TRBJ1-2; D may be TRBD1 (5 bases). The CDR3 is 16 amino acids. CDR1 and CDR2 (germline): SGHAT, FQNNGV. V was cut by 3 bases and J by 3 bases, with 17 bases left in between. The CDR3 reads CASSFGTGLNDYGYTF. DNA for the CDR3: TGTGCCAGCAGCTTCGGGACCGGGCTCAATGACTATGGCTACACCTTC.

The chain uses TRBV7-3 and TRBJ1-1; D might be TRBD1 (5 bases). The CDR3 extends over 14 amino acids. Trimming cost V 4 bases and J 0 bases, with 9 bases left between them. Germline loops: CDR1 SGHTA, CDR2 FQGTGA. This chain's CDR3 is CASSSTVLNTEAFF. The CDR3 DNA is TGTGCCAGCAGCTCGACAGTGCTGAACACTGAAGCTTTCTTT.

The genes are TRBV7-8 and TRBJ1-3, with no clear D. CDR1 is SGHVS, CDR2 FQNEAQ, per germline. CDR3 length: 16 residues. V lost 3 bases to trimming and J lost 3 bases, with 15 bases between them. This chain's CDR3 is CASSFPGSAGGNTIYF. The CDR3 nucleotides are TGTGCCAGCAGCTTCCCCGGGTCCGCCGGTGGAAACACCATATATTTT.

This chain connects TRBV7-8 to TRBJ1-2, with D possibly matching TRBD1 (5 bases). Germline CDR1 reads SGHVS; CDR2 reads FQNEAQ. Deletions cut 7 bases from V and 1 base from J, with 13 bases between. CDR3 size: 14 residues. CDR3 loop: CASTPGGGNYGYTF. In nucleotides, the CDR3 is TGTGCCAGCACCCCCGGGGGGGGTAACTATGGCTACACCTTC.

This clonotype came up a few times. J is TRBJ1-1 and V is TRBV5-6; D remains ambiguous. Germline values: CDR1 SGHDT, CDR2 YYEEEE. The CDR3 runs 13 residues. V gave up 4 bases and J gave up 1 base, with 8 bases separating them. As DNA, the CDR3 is TGTGCCAGCAGCCCCACATGGAACACTGAAGCTTTCTTT. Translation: CASSPTWNTEAFF. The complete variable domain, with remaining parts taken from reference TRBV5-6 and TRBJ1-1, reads DAGVTQSPTHLIKTRGQQVTLRCSPKSGHDTVSWYQQALGQGPQFIFQYYEEEERQRGNFPDRFSGHQFPNYSSELNVNALLLGDSALYLCASSPTWNTEAFFGQGTRLTVV.

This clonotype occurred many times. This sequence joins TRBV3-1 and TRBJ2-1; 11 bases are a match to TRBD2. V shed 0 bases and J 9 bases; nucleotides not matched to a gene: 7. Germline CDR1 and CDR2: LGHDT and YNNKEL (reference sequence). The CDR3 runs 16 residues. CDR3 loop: CASSQDRSGGAREQFF. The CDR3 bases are TGTGCCAGCAGCCAAGATCGTAGCGGGGGGGCTCGTGAGCAGTTCTTC.

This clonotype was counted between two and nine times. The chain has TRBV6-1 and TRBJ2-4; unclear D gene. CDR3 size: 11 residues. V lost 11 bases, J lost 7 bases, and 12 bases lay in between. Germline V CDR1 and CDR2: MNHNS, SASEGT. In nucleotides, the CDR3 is TGTGCCTCCCGGACCTCCAACATTCAGTACTTC. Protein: CASRTSNIQYF.

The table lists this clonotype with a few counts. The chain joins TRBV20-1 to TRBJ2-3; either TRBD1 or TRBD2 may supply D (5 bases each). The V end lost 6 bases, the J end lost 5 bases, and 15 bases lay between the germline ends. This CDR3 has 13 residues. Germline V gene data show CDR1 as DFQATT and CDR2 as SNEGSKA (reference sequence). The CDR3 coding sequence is TGCAGTGCCCCCTCGGGGCAAGAAGATACGCAGTATTTT. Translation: CSAPSGQEDTQYF.

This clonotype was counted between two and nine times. CDR3 sequence reads: CASTHEEDYSNQPQHF. CDR3 in DNA: TGTGCCAGTACTCATGAAGAAGACTATAGCAATCAGCCCCAGCATTTT. J is TRBJ1-5 and V is TRBV19; D is uncertain. This CDR3 spans 16 amino acids. Trimming took off 7 bases at V and 0 bases at J, with 16 bases between the two ends. Germline V gives CDR1 LNHDA, CDR2 SQIVND (reference sequence).

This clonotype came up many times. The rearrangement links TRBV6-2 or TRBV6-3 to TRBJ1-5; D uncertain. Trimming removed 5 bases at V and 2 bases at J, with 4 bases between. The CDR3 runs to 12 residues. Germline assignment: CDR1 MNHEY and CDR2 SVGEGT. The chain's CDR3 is CASSKGNQPQHF. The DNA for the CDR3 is TGTGCCAGCAGTAAAGGCAATCAGCCCCAGCATTTT.

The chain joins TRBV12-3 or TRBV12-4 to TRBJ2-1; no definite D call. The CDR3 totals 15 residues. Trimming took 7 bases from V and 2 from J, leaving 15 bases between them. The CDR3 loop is CASTDPLGPYNEQFF. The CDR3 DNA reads TGTGCCAGCACCGATCCGCTTGGCCCCTACAATGAGCAGTTCTTC.

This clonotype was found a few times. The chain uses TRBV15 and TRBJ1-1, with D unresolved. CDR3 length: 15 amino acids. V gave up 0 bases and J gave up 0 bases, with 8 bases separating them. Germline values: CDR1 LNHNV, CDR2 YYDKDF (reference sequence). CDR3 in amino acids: CATSRDLSLNTEAFF. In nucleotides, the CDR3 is TGTGCCACCAGCAGAGATCTCTCGTTGAACACTGAAGCTTTCTTT. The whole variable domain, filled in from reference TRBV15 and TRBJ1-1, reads DAMVIQNPRYQVTQFGKPVTLSCSQTLNHNVMYWYQQKSSQAPKLLFHYYDKDFNNEADTPDNFQSRRPNTSFCFLDIRSPGLGDTAMYLCATSRDLSLNTEAFFGQGTRLTVV.

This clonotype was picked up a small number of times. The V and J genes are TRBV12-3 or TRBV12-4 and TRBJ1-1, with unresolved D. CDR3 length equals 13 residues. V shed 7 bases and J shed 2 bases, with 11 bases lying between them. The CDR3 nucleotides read TGTGCCAGCACCCCTACTCCCAACACTGAAGCTTTCTTT. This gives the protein CASTPTPNTEAFF.

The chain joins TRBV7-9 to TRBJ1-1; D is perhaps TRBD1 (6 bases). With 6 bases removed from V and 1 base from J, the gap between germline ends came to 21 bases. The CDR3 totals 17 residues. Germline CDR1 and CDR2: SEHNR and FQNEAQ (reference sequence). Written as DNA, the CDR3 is TGTGCCAGCAGTTCCATCAACCAAGGGGGGGGGAACACTGAAGCTTTCTTT. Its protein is CASSSINQGGGNTEAFF. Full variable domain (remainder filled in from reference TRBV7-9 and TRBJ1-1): DTGVSQNPRHKITKRGQNVTFRCDPISEHNRLYWYRQTLGQGPEFLTYFQNEAQLEKSRLLSDRFSAERPKGSFSTLEIQRTEQGDSAMYLCASSSINQGGGNTEAFFGQGTRLTVV.

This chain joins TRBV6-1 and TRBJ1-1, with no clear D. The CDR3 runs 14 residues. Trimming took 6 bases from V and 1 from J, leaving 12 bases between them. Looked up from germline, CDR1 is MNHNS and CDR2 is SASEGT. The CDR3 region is CASRERAGNTEAFF. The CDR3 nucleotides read TGTGCCAGCAGAGAGAGGGCAGGGAACACTGAAGCTTTCTTT.

CDR3 sequence reads: CASSYSSSGTEAFF. CDR3 sequence (DNA): TGTGCCAGCAGTTACTCGAGTTCGGGCACTGAAGCTTTCTTT. This chain links TRBV6-2 or TRBV6-3 with TRBJ1-1; the D is unclear. The CDR3 spans 14 residues. Trimming shortened V by 0 bases and J by 4 bases, and 9 bases separated the two germline ends. CDR1 MNHEY and CDR2 SVGEGT come from the germline V gene.

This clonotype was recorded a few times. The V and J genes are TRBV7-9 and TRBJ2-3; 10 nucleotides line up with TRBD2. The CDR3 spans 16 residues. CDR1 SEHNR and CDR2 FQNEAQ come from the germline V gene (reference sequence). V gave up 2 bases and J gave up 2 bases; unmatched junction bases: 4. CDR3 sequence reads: CASSLFLAGDTDTQYF. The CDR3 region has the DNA TGTGCCAGCAGCTTATTTCTAGCGGGGGACACAGATACGCAGTATTTT. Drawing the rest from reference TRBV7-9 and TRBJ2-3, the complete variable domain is DTGVSQNPRHKITKRGQNVTFRCDPISEHNRLYWYRQTLGQGPEFLTYFQNEAQLEKSRLLSDRFSAERPKGSFSTLEIQRTEQGDSAMYLCASSLFLAGDTDTQYFGPGTRLTVL.

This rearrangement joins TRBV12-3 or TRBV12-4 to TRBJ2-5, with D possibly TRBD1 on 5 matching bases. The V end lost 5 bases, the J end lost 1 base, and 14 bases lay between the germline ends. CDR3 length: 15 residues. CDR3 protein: CASSPVGAGQETQYF. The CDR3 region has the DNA TGTGCCAGCAGTCCCGTTGGGGCAGGCCAAGAGACCCAGTACTTC.

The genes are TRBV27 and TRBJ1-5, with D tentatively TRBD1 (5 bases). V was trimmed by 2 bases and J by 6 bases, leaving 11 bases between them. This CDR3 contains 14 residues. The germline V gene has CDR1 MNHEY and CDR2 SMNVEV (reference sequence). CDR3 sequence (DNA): TGTGCCAGCAGTTTAAAGGGACTTATTCAGCCCCAGCATTTT. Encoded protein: CASSLKGLIQPQHF.

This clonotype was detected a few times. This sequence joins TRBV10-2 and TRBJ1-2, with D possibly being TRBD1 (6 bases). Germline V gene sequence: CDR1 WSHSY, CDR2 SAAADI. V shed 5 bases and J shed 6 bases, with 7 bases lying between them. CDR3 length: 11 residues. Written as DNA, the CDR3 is TGCGCCAGCAGTCGACAGGATGGCTACACCTTC. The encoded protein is CASSRQDGYTF.

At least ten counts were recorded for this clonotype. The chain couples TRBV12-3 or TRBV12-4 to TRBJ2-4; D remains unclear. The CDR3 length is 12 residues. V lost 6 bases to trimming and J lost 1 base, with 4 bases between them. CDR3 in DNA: TGTGCCAGCAGGGCTGCCAAAAACATTCAGTACTTC. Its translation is CASRAAKNIQYF.

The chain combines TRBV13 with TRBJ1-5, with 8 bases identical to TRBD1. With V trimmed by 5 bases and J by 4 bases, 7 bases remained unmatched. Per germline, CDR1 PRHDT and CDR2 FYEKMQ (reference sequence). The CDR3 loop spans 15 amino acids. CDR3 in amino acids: CASSQSGTGNQPQHF. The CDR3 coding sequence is TGTGCCAGCAGCCAGTCCGGGACAGGAAATCAGCCCCAGCATTTT.